Below are 27 T cell receptor beta chains sequenced from a single sample in a study of shared clonotypes between healthy human individuals. Selected positively for CCR7 and CD45RO-negative, naive CD8 cells excluded terminally differentiated effector memory CD45RA+ cells. Assay used: immunoSEQ multiplex PCR; TCRdb lists only in-frame clones, some missing. The table includes hundreds of thousands of clones, roughly 96% detected once. Sequenced sample: naive CD8+ T cells sorted from blood. All receptors derive from a young woman in good health.

The J gene is TRBJ1-5, the V gene TRBV19, with a tentative D call TRBD1 (5 bases). CDR3 length: 13 residues. The germline CDR1 and CDR2 sequences are LNHDA and SQIVND (reference sequence). V shed 6 bases and J shed 7 bases, with 13 bases lying between them. As DNA, the CDR3 is TGTGCCAGTAGCGCCGGGGGTAGCCAGCCCCAGCATTTT. Encoded protein: CASSAGGSQPQHF.

This chain uses TRBV25-1 with TRBJ1-1, with D perhaps matching TRBD1 (5 bases). With 4 bases removed from V and 1 base from J, the gap between germline ends came to 10 bases. The CDR3 runs 14 residues. Germline V lookup: CDR1 MGHDK, CDR2 SYGVNS. The CDR3 region has the DNA TGTGCCAGCAGTGCCCCCCAGGGGAACACTGAAGCTTTCTTT. Protein product: CASSAPQGNTEAFF.

This chain uses TRBV19 with TRBJ2-1, with D uncertain. The germline V gene encodes CDR1 LNHDA and CDR2 SQIVND (reference sequence). V was pared by 5 bases and J by 8 bases, with 22 bases between. The CDR3 spans 16 residues. In DNA form, the CDR3 reads TGTGCCAGTAGTTGGCGACCGGGCTACCCTTATGATGAGCAGTTCTTC. It translates to CASSWRPGYPYDEQFF. Full variable domain (missing parts from reference TRBV19 and TRBJ2-1): DGGITQSPKYLFRKEGQNVTLSCEQNLNHDAMYWYRQDPGQGLRLIYYSQIVNDFQKGDIAEGYSVSREKKESFPLTVTSAQKNPTAFYLCASSWRPGYPYDEQFFGPGTRLTVL.

This clone has only a few counts. The V and J genes are TRBV7-8 and TRBJ1-1; D not resolved. The CDR3 has 13 residues. The germline V gene has CDR1 SGHVS and CDR2 FQNEAQ. The V end lost 5 bases, the J end lost 0 bases, and 7 bases lay between the germline ends. For the CDR3, the DNA is TGTGCCAGCAGCACGACGGTGAACACTGAAGCTTTCTTT. Its translation is CASSTTVNTEAFF. Based on the CDR3 plus reference TRBV7-8 and TRBJ1-1, the full variable domain is GAGVSQSPRYKVAKRGQDVALRCDPISGHVSLFWYQQALGQGPEFLTYFQNEAQLDKSGLPSDRFFAERPEGSVSTLKIQRTQQEDSAVYLCASSTTVNTEAFFGQGTRLTVV.

The gene calls are TRBV7-9 and TRBJ2-5; perhaps TRBD1 as D (6 bases). The CDR3 is 15 residues long. Germline V lookup: CDR1 SEHNR, CDR2 FQNEAQ (reference sequence). V was trimmed by 5 bases and J by 5 bases, leaving 18 bases between them. For the CDR3, the DNA is TGTGCCAGCAGCGACTCCAGTTGGGGGCGCGAGACCCAGTACTTC. As protein: CASSDSSWGRETQYF.

This clone was observed a single time. The chain carries TRBV7-8 and TRBJ2-1; TRBD2 matches at 16 bases. With 4 bases clipped from V and 7 bases from J, the junction kept 10 bases outside the gene matches. The germline V gene encodes CDR1 SGHVS and CDR2 FQNEAQ. There are 18 residues in the CDR3. The CDR3 nucleotides are TGTGCCAGCAGCTCGGGACTAGCGGGAGGGCCAAGGGGGAATGAGCAGTTCTTC. This translates into CASSSGLAGGPRGNEQFF.

The chain employs TRBV6-5 and TRBJ2-7; possibly TRBD1 or TRBD2 for D (5 bases each). This CDR3 has 14 amino acids. Germline V gene sequence: CDR1 MNHEY, CDR2 SVGAGI. Deletions cut 5 bases from V and 3 bases from J, with 14 bases between. The CDR3, as DNA: TGTGCCAGCAGTCCGGGACGAGAGATCTACGAGCAGTACTTC. Translating gives CASSPGREIYEQYF.

The V call is TRBV11-2, the J call TRBJ2-2; D is ambiguous. This CDR3 has 11 amino acids. Germline V gives CDR1 SGHAT, CDR2 FQNNGV. Trimming cost V 5 bases and J 7 bases, with 5 bases left between them. The CDR3 DNA is TGTGCCAGCAGCCAGGACGGGGAGCTGTTTTTT. This codes for CASSQDGELFF.

This chain joins TRBV27 and TRBJ2-2, with D unclear. The CDR3 covers 14 residues. Germline loops: CDR1 MNHEY, CDR2 SMNVEV (reference sequence). With 5 bases removed from V and 3 bases from J, the gap between germline ends came to 10 bases. The CDR3 region is CASSPRTYTGELFF. The DNA for the CDR3 is TGTGCCAGCAGTCCGCGCACGTACACCGGGGAGCTGTTTTTT.

The chain carries TRBV6-5 and TRBJ2-2; the match to TRBD1 covers 7 bases. The CDR3 sequence is 15 residues long. Germline loops: CDR1 MNHEY, CDR2 SVGAGI. V shed 6 bases and J 6 bases; nucleotides not matched to a gene: 10. CDR3 residues: CASRPKTGLAGELFF. The DNA of the CDR3 is TGTGCCAGCAGGCCTAAGACAGGGTTGGCCGGGGAGCTGTTTTTT.

The V gene is TRBV5-4, the J gene TRBJ2-5, with D possibly matching TRBD1 (5 bases). The germline V gene has CDR1 SGHNT and CDR2 YYREEE (reference sequence). Trimming cost V 4 bases and J 5 bases, with 9 bases left between them. This CDR3 spans 12 amino acids. CDR3 sequence: CASSPQGETQYF. CDR3 DNA sequence: TGTGCCAGCAGCCCGCAGGGCGAGACCCAGTACTTC. Combining the CDR3 with reference TRBV5-4 and TRBJ2-5 gives the whole variable domain ETGVTQSPTHLIKTRGQQVTLRCSSQSGHNTVSWYQQALGQGPQFIFQYYREEENGRGNFPPRFSGLQFPNYSSELNVNALELDDSALYLCASSPQGETQYFGPGTRLLVL.

The chain uses TRBV11-2 and TRBJ2-5; 8 bases align to TRBD1. The J call could be wrong; TRBJ2-7 is a better fit for the DNA end. This CDR3 has 14 amino acids. Per the germline V gene, CDR1 is SGHAT and CDR2 is FQNNGV. The CDR3 spells CASSLGTGNYEQYF. CDR3 nucleotides: TGTGCCAGCAGCTTAGGGACAGGGAACTACGAGCAGTACTTC.

The genes are TRBV10-3 and TRBJ2-7, with a tentative D call TRBD1 (6 bases). The V and J ends lost 7 bases and 6 bases respectively, with 13 bases between them. Germline V gene sequence: CDR1 ENHRY, CDR2 SYGVKD. This CDR3 spans 12 amino acids. The CDR3 reads CAITGEGGEQYF. The CDR3 DNA follows: TGTGCCATCACCGGGGAAGGGGGCGAGCAGTACTTC.

The gene calls are TRBV27 and TRBJ2-2; a possible D gene is TRBD1 (5 bases). The V end lost 0 bases, the J end lost 6 bases, and 11 bases lay between the germline ends. The CDR3 contains 15 residues. Germline assignment: CDR1 MNHEY and CDR2 SMNVEV (reference sequence). CDR3 DNA sequence: TGTGCCAGCAGTTTATCGTTAGGGGTGGCCGGGGAGCTGTTTTTT. Its protein product is CASSLSLGVAGELFF.

V usage is TRBV11-3 and J usage is TRBJ2-7, with D possibly being TRBD1 (6 bases). Germline V gives CDR1 SGHNT, CDR2 YENEEA. Trimming stripped 1 base from V and 2 bases from J, with 9 bases between. The CDR3 spans 14 residues. The CDR3 coding sequence is TGTGCCAGCAGCTTAGCGGGACATGCCTACGAGCAGTACTTC. It specifies CASSLAGHAYEQYF. Supplemented by reference TRBV11-3 and TRBJ2-7, the full variable domain reads EAGVVQSPRYKIIEKKQPVAFWCNPISGHNTLYWYLQNLGQGPELLIRYENEEAVDDSQLPKDRFSAERLKGVDSTLKIQPAELGDSAVYLCASSLAGHAYEQYFGPGTRLTVT.

The V gene is TRBV5-6, the J gene TRBJ2-1; the match to TRBD2 covers 11 bases. Germline assignment: CDR1 SGHDT and CDR2 YYEEEE. Trimming removed 1 base from V and 0 bases from J; junction bases left unmatched: 9. The CDR3 length is 19 residues. CDR3 in DNA: TGTGCCAGCAGCTTGATGATAGCGGGAGGGCTAAGCTCCTACAATGAGCAGTTCTTC. Its translation: CASSLMIAGGLSSYNEQFF.

The chain joins TRBV28 to TRBJ1-1; D uncertain. Looked up from germline, CDR1 is MDHEN and CDR2 is SYDVKM. The CDR3 consists of 13 residues. Between the trimmed V and J ends, which lost 8 bases and 6 bases, there was a span of 16 bases. CDR3 in DNA: TGTGCCAGCCAATCCCGCATCAGAGCTGAAGCTTTCTTT. Its protein is CASQSRIRAEAFF.

The chain couples TRBV4-1 to TRBJ1-1; D gene unclear. This CDR3 is 14 amino acids long. V was cut by 0 bases and J by 4 bases, with 9 bases left in between. Per germline, CDR1 MGHRA and CDR2 YSYEKL. The CDR3 sequence is CASSQEAVTTEAFF. In DNA form, the CDR3 reads TGCGCCAGCAGCCAAGAAGCGGTAACCACTGAAGCTTTCTTT.

The chain uses TRBV7-2 and TRBJ1-4; D remains unclear. V was clipped by 1 base and J by 0 bases, with 12 bases between them. In germline, CDR1 is SGHTA, CDR2 FQGNSA. This CDR3 is built from 17 residues. This CDR3 is CASSLVKEYATNEKLFF. The DNA for the CDR3 is TGTGCCAGCAGCTTAGTAAAGGAATATGCAACTAATGAAAAACTGTTTTTT.

Regarding this clone: Different DNA sequences within this sample yield the same CDR3. The V gene is TRBV5-6, the J gene TRBJ2-7; D remains ambiguous. Trimming removed 2 bases from V and 1 base from J, with 1 base in between. Per germline, CDR1 SGHDT and CDR2 YYEEEE. This CDR3 comprises 11 residues. The CDR3 DNA is TGTGCCAGCAGCTTTTCCTACGAGCAGTACTTC. Encoded protein: CASSFSYEQYF.

V usage is TRBV13 and J usage is TRBJ1-5; D is possibly TRBD1 (5 bases). CDR1 and CDR2 (germline): PRHDT, FYEKMQ (reference sequence). V dropped 5 bases and J dropped 0 bases, with 11 bases sitting between them. This CDR3 is built from 15 residues. CDR3 bases: TGTGCCAGCAGCGAAGGGGCTGGTAGCAATCAGCCCCAGCATTTT. Its protein product is CASSEGAGSNQPQHF.

The J gene is TRBJ1-3, the V gene TRBV13, with D hard to call. Germline CDR1 is PRHDT and CDR2 is FYEKMQ (reference sequence). Trimming pared 5 bases from V and 1 base from J, leaving 3 bases between. This CDR3 region has 12 residues. This chain's CDR3 is CASSLSGNTIYF. In DNA, the CDR3 is TGTGCCAGCAGCCTATCTGGAAACACCATATATTTT.

The gene calls are TRBV14 and TRBJ2-7; D unclear. Trimming shortened V by 1 base and J by 7 bases, and 8 bases separated the two germline ends. Looked up from germline, CDR1 is SGHDN and CDR2 is FVKESK. CDR3 size: 12 residues. CDR3 in amino acids: CASSQGRDEQYF. CDR3 bases: TGTGCCAGCAGCCAAGGAAGGGATGAGCAGTACTTC.

V usage is TRBV2 and J usage is TRBJ2-7; D unclear. Germline CDR1 reads SNHLY; CDR2 reads FYNNEI. The germline V and J ends were trimmed by 1 base and 2 bases, with 6 bases remaining between them. CDR3 length: 13 amino acids. The chain's CDR3 is CASSEVSTYEQYF. The CDR3 bases are TGTGCCAGCAGTGAAGTCTCTACCTACGAGCAGTACTTC.

This rearrangement joins TRBV27 to TRBJ1-5; D is unclear. In germline, CDR1 is MNHEY, CDR2 SMNVEV (reference sequence). The V and J ends lost 1 base and 2 bases respectively, with 6 bases between them. The CDR3 has 14 residues. The CDR3 spells CASSLFPRNQPQHF. The CDR3 region has the DNA TGTGCCAGCAGTTTATTCCCACGCAATCAGCCCCAGCATTTT.

The chain joins TRBV7-8 to TRBJ2-1; D possibly corresponds to TRBD2 (6 bases). V shed 5 bases and J shed 8 bases, with 25 bases lying between them. Germline V gene sequence: CDR1 SGHVS, CDR2 FQNEAQ. CDR3 size: 17 residues. CDR3 DNA: TGTGCCAGCAGCATTCTCGTTAGCGGAGCTGAACGGGATGAGCAGTTCTTC. This encodes CASSILVSGAERDEQFF.

V and J are TRBV5-4 and TRBJ2-3, with D unresolved. CDR3 size: 12 residues. The V gene's germline CDR1 is SGHNT and CDR2 YYREEE (reference sequence). V lost 2 bases and J lost 9, with 10 bases in between. CDR3: CASSFDKETQYF. CDR3 bases: TGTGCCAGCAGCTTTGACAAAGAGACGCAGTATTTT.